These 16 T cell receptor beta chains were sequenced from one sample in a study of CD8+CD57+ T cells in acquired aplastic anemia. TCR beta VDJ and CDR3 profiling used genomic DNA as template. A single record per CDR3 protein comes from TCRdb applying MiXCR to the reads. The sample yields about 120,000 distinct CDR3 sequences, approximately 50% seen once. By flow cytometry, patients selected for sequencing had shown an expansion of CD8+CD57+ cells. Specimen: sorted CD4+, CD8+, or CD8+CD57+ T cells (not recorded which) from PBMCs. The receptors were sampled from a human donor with aplastic anemia.

V usage is TRBV7-9 and J usage is TRBJ1-6; a possible D gene is TRBD1 (6 bases). The CDR3 consists of 14 residues. Germline V lookup: CDR1 SEHNR, CDR2 FQNEAQ (reference sequence). Trimming pared 3 bases from V and 7 bases from J, leaving 10 bases between. As DNA, the CDR3 is TGTGCCAGCAGCTTCAGGGGAGGAAATTCACCCCTCCACTTT. Amino acid sequence: CASSFRGGNSPLHF.

J is TRBJ1-1 and V is TRBV10-3; TRBD1 might be the D (5 bases). This CDR3 has 16 residues. The V gene lost 0 bases and the J gene lost 10 bases, with 21 bases spanning the gap. CDR1 and CDR2 (germline): ENHRY, SYGVKD. CDR3 sequence (DNA): TGTGCCATCAGTGAGTCGGTCGGCGGTACAGGAGGGTTAGCTTTCTTT. It codes for CAISESVGGTGGLAFF.

This clonotype came up many times. The chain links TRBV7-8 to TRBJ2-2; D gene unclear. The germline gives CDR1 SGHVS, CDR2 FQNEAQ. This CDR3 comprises 14 residues. The V gene lost 4 bases and the J gene lost 4 bases, with 10 bases spanning the gap. Here the CDR3 DNA reads TGTGCCAGCAGCTCCCGGACGATCACCGGGGAGCTGTTTTTT. Translating it yields CASSSRTITGELFF.

This rearrangement joins TRBV15 to TRBJ2-7; 7 bases fit TRBD2. The V gene's germline CDR1 is LNHNV and CDR2 YYDKDF (reference sequence). This CDR3 region has 16 residues. The J segment lost 4 bases and the V segment lost 0 bases, leaving 9 bases of the junction unmatched. The CDR3 region is CATSRDGAGVGYEQYF. Written as DNA, the CDR3 is TGTGCCACCAGCAGAGATGGGGCGGGAGTTGGGTACGAGCAGTACTTC.

This clonotype is labeled as medium-sized (0.01 to 0.1%). This chain links TRBV27 with TRBJ2-3; possible D gene TRBD1, 6 bases. The CDR3 covers 15 residues. The V and J ends lost 6 bases and 1 base respectively, with 14 bases between them. From germline, CDR1 is MNHEY and CDR2 SMNVEV (reference sequence). In nucleotides, the CDR3 is TGTGCCAGCAGCCAGGGGATCGGGCGCACAGATACGCAGTATTTT. It codes for CASSQGIGRTDTQYF.

A few counts support this clonotype. The rearrangement uses TRBV15 and TRBJ2-3, with unresolved D. Germline loops: CDR1 LNHNV, CDR2 YYDKDF (reference sequence). CDR3 length equals 13 residues. Trimming stripped 0 bases from V and 4 bases from J, with 5 bases between. This CDR3 reads CATSRDPPDTQYF. The CDR3 nucleotides read TGTGCCACCAGCAGAGATCCCCCAGATACGCAGTATTTT.

This sequence joins TRBV13 and TRBJ2-7; D possibly uses TRBD1 or TRBD2 (5 bases each). V was trimmed by 3 bases and J by 2 bases, leaving 14 bases between them. Looked up from germline, CDR1 is PRHDT and CDR2 is FYEKMQ (reference sequence). The CDR3 has 15 amino acids. CDR3 nucleotide sequence: TGTGCCAGCAGCTTTGGGACCGACACGGCCTACGAGCAGTACTTC. Its translation is CASSFGTDTAYEQYF.

The CDR3 DNA sequence: TGCAGCGTTGAGGCGGGCAGAAATCAGCCCCAGCATTTT. Translation: CSVEAGRNQPQHF. The chain couples TRBV29-1 to TRBJ1-5; D is unresolved. CDR3 size: 13 residues. The V gene lost 3 bases and the J gene lost 4 bases, with 10 bases spanning the gap. Germline V gives CDR1 SQVTM, CDR2 ANQGSEA. The full variable domain, with the rest looked up from reference TRBV29-1 and TRBJ1-5, is SAVISQKPSRDICQRGTSLTIQCQVDSQVTMMFWYRQQPGQSLTLIATANQGSEATYESGFVIDKFPISRPNLTFSTLTVSNMSPEDSSIYLCSVEAGRNQPQHFGDGTRLSIL.

The table lists this clonotype with a count of one. This CDR3 is CASSVLQGAEAFF. The CDR3 DNA reads as TGTGCCAGCAGCGTACTACAGGGAGCTGAAGCTTTCTTT. The chain is built from TRBV7-9 and TRBJ1-1, with D possibly being TRBD1 (6 bases). The CDR3 contains 13 residues. The germline CDR1 and CDR2 sequences are SEHNR and FQNEAQ (reference sequence). The germline V and J ends were trimmed by 5 bases and 6 bases, with 13 bases remaining between them.

The chain uses TRBV7-3 and TRBJ1-6, with TRBD1 as a possible D gene (5 bases). Trimming removed 2 bases from V and 6 bases from J, with 14 bases in between. The CDR3 is made up of 16 amino acids. Germline V lookup: CDR1 SGHTA, CDR2 FQGTGA. CDR3 coding DNA: TGTGCCAGCAGCTTAGTAGGCCAGGGTGGTAATTCACCCCTCCACTTT. Translating it yields CASSLVGQGGNSPLHF.

The chain recombines TRBV24-1 with TRBJ2-7; weak D call: TRBD2 (5 bases). The germline V and J ends were trimmed by 2 bases and 3 bases, with 16 bases remaining between them. Germline lookup yields CDR1 KGHDR and CDR2 SFDVKD. The CDR3 contains 16 residues. The CDR3 is CATSDSPGSSYYEQYF. CDR3 sequence (DNA): TGTGCCACCAGTGATTCCCCGGGGAGTTCCTACTACGAGCAGTACTTC.

The J gene is TRBJ2-2, the V gene TRBV20-1; 8 positions agree with TRBD1. Germline CDR1 DFQATT, CDR2 SNEGSKA (reference sequence). V shed 0 bases, J shed 6 bases, and the junction held 3 bases outside the gene matches. The CDR3 contains 14 residues. Here the CDR3 reads CSARDTQGAGELFF. The CDR3 DNA sequence: TGCAGTGCTAGAGATACACAGGGGGCCGGGGAGCTGTTTTTT.

In its sample, this clonotype was seen a few times. This chain uses TRBV25-1 with TRBJ2-7; tentatively, D is TRBD2 (6 bases). In germline, CDR1 is MGHDK, CDR2 SYGVNS. This CDR3 is 13 amino acids long. Trimming shortened V by 2 bases and J by 3 bases, and 8 bases separated the two germline ends. CDR3 amino acids: CASSEAGLYEQYF. CDR3 in DNA: TGTGCCAGCAGTGAAGCGGGGCTCTACGAGCAGTACTTC.

This clonotype was counted between two and nine times. This chain connects TRBV2 to TRBJ1-5; tentatively, D is TRBD1 (5 bases). The CDR3 has 13 amino acids. Trimming cost V 4 bases and J 6 bases, with 10 bases left between them. CDR1 SNHLY and CDR2 FYNNEI come from the germline V gene. The CDR3 DNA is TGTGCCAGCAGTGGGCAGGGACCTCAGCCCCAGCATTTT. It translates to CASSGQGPQPQHF.

V and J are TRBV7-9 and TRBJ2-2; maybe TRBD2 (5 bases). Trimming cost V 11 bases and J 2 bases, with 12 bases left between them. This CDR3 region has 13 residues. Looked up from germline, CDR1 is SEHNR and CDR2 is FQNEAQ (reference sequence). CDR3 in amino acids: CAGSSLNTGELFF. CDR3 nucleotides: TGTGCCGGATCTAGCCTCAACACCGGGGAGCTGTTTTTT. Complete variable domain (other parts from reference TRBV7-9 and TRBJ2-2): DTGVSQNPRHKITKRGQNVTFRCDPISEHNRLYWYRQTLGQGPEFLTYFQNEAQLEKSRLLSDRFSAERPKGSFSTLEIQRTEQGDSAMYLCAGSSLNTGELFFGEGSRLTVL.

This clonotype was seen at least ten times. V gene TRBV13 combines with J gene TRBJ2-3; 9 positions match TRBD2. The germline V gene encodes CDR1 PRHDT and CDR2 FYEKMQ (reference sequence). The CDR3 is 16 residues long. J was trimmed by 6 bases and V by 1 base; bases with no gene match: 8. The CDR3 here is CASSLESLAGRDTQYF. CDR3 sequence (DNA): TGTGCCAGCAGCTTAGAGTCTCTAGCGGGAAGGGATACGCAGTATTTT.